The next 3 T cell receptor beta chains were all read from a single sample in a study of type 1 regulatory T cells. Antigen specificity for these receptors is unknown. TCRdb re-analysed the reads in MiXCR, keeping a single row per CDR3 protein. The repertoire consists of 55,000 to 65,000 distinct CDR3 sequences, with approximately 60% occurring once and the leading ten covering 1.5% to 2%. What was sequenced was cultured non-Tr1 T cells, either the whole culture or a sorted T cell fraction (not recorded which). The receptors stem from a human donor in good health.

This chain joins TRBV7-2 and TRBJ1-5, with TRBD1 matching 7 bases. CDR3 size: 13 residues. J was trimmed by 10 bases and V by 2 bases; bases with no gene match: 5. Germline CDR1 is SGHTA and CDR2 is FQGNSA. The CDR3 sequence: CASSLPTGVPQHF. For the CDR3, the DNA is TGTGCCAGCAGCTTACCTACAGGGGTACCCCAGCATTTT.

This chain links TRBV7-2 with TRBJ2-1, with D uncertain. The germline V and J ends were trimmed by 1 base and 7 bases, with 8 bases remaining between them. The CDR3 spans 13 residues. Germline CDR1 is SGHTA and CDR2 is FQGNSA. In DNA form, the CDR3 reads TGTGCCAGCAGCTTAGAGGGCCTAAATGAGCAGTTCTTC. It is translated as CASSLEGLNEQFF.

V and J are TRBV7-2 and TRBJ2-2; 10 positions match TRBD1. CDR3 length: 14 amino acids. Unmatched junction bases numbered 3, after V lost 5 bases and J lost 6 bases. Germline loops: CDR1 SGHTA, CDR2 FQGNSA. CDR3 loop: CASSRDRGAGELFF. The CDR3 DNA reads TGTGCCAGCAGCCGGGACAGGGGTGCCGGGGAGCTGTTTTTT.